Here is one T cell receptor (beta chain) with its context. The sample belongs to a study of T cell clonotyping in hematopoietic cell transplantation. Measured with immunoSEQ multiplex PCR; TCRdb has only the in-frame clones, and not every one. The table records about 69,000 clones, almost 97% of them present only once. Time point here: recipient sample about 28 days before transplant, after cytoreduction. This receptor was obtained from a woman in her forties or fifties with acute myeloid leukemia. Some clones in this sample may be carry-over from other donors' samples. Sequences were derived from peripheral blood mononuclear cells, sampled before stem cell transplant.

The CDR3, as DNA: TGTGCCAGCAGTCTAACAGAAACAAAAGGAAACACCATATATTTT. Encoded protein: CASSLTETKGNTIYF. V usage is TRBV6-1 and J usage is TRBJ1-3; D is ambiguous. The CDR3 is 15 amino acids. In germline, CDR1 is MNHNS, CDR2 SASEGT. V shed 5 bases and J shed 4 bases, with 15 bases lying between them.